Listed below are T cell receptor beta chains from one sample, sequenced in a study of cytomegalovirus exposure and HLA in healthy donors. TCRdb's copy holds only in-frame clones and misses some; the assay was immunoSEQ multiplex PCR. Among fewer than 250,000 clones, about 82% were seen once, and the ten largest hold roughly 3.1%. Sequenced input: PBMCs. The receptor source for this set is a man in his thirties or forties in good health and CMV-seronegative. Both conserved end residues are part of each CDR3. D genes are given only for firm matches. Expanded clones get a size class; other rows say once, few or many, or leave the size out.

V: TRBV27
size: .
D: .
J: TRBJ2-7
length: 15
DNA: TGTGCCAGCAGTGTCTCCCGGACAGCCTCCTACGAGCAGTACTTC
CDR3: CASSVSRTASYEQYF

V: TRBV28
size: .
D: .
J: TRBJ2-7
length: 16
DNA: TGTGCCAGCAGTTCCCCCTGGGGCATGAGCTCCTACGAGCAGTACTTC
CDR3: CASSSPWGMSSYEQYF

V: TRBV28
size: .
D: .
J: TRBJ2-7
length: 13
DNA: TGTGCCAGCAGTTTTGGGCAGGGCTACGAGCAGTACTTC
CDR3: CASSFGQGYEQYF

V: TRBV19
size: .
D: .
J: TRBJ2-5
length: 15
DNA: TGTGCCAGTAGTCAAATCCCCACAGGGAGAGAGACCCAGTACTTC
CDR3: CASSQIPTGRETQYF

V: TRBV7-2
size: .
D: .
J: TRBJ2-5
length: 14
DNA: TGTGCCAGCAGCGTTACGAGAAATCAAGAGACCCAGTACTTC
CDR3: CASSVTRNQETQYF

V: TRBV28
size: .
D: .
J: TRBJ1-1
length: 15
DNA: TGTGCCAGCACCAAACAAAAAGGACTGTACACTGAAGCTTTCTTT
CDR3: CASTKQKGLYTEAFF

V: TRBV6-5
size: .
D: TRBD1
J: TRBJ1-1
length: 14
DNA: TGTGCCAGCAGGTTGGCCGGGACAGTCACTGAAGCTTTCTTT
CDR3: CASRLAGTVTEAFF

V: TRBV5-6
size: .
D: TRBD1
J: TRBJ2-2
length: 16
DNA: TGTGCCAGCAGCTTGGCCCAGGGGGCGGGCACCGGGGAGCTGTTTTTT
CDR3: CASSLAQGAGTGELFF

V: TRBV5-1
size: .
D: TRBD1
J: TRBJ2-2
length: 14
DNA: TGCGCCAGCAGCCGGGACAGGCCCACCGGGGAGCTGTTTTTT
CDR3: CASSRDRPTGELFF

V: TRBV6-4
size: few
D: .
J: TRBJ2-1
length: 16
DNA: TGTGCCAGCAGTGAAAGTGGCGGGGTCCCCTACAATGAGCAGTTCTTC
CDR3: CASSESGGVPYNEQFF

V: TRBV10-2
size: once
D: .
J: TRBJ2-2
length: 15
DNA: TGCGCCAGTTCTTGGGGCAGGGGCGGCACCGGGGAGCTGTTTTTT
CDR3: CASSWGRGGTGELFF

V: TRBV5-1
size: .
D: TRBD2
J: TRBJ2-7
length: 14
DNA: TGCGCCAGCAGCTTTAGAACTAGCGGCTACGAGCAGTACTTC
CDR3: CASSFRTSGYEQYF

V: TRBV10-3
size: .
D: .
J: TRBJ1-6
length: 14
DNA: TGTGCCATCAGTGAGGCCTCGGGGAATTCACCCCTCCACTTT
CDR3: CAISEASGNSPLHF

V: TRBV9
size: .
D: .
J: TRBJ1-1
length: 14
DNA: TGTGCCAGCAGCGTATTCCCCGCGGGCACTGAAGCTTTCTTT
CDR3: CASSVFPAGTEAFF

V: TRBV4-2
size: .
D: .
J: TRBJ1-1
length: 12
DNA: TGTGCCAGCAGCCAAGTGAGCAGGCAAGCTTTCTTT
CDR3: CASSQVSRQAFF